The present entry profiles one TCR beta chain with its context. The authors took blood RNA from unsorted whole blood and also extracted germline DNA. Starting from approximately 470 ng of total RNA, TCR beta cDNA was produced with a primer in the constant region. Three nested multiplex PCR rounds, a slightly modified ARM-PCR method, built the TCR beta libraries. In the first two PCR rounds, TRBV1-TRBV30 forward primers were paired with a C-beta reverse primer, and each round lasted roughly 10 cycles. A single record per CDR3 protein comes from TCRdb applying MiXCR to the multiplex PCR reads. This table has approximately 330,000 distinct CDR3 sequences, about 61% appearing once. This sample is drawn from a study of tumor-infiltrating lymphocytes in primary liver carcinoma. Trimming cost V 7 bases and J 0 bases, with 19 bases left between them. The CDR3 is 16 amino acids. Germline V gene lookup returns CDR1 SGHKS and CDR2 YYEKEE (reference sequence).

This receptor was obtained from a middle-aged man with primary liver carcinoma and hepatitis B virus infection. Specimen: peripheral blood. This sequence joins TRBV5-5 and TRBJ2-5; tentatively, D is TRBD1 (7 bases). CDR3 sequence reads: CASRKVPGGYQETQYF. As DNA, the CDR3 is TGTGCCAGCCGCAAAGTTCCAGGGGGGTACCAAGAGACCCAGTACTTC. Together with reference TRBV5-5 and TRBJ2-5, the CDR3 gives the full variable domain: DAGVTQSPTHLIKTRGQQVTLRCSPISGHKSVSWYQQVLGQGPQFIFQYYEKEERGRGNFPDRFSARQFPNYSSELNVNALLLGDSALYLCASRKVPGGYQETQYFGPGTRLLVL.